This passage covers 20 T cell receptor beta chains from one sample sequenced in a study of OX40 agonist ivuxolimab in advanced cancers. Sequencing was performed with immunoSEQ multiplex PCR; in TCRdb, only in-frame clones are kept and a portion is missing. The data hold approximately 45,000 clones, with more than 70% observed a single time. The specimen was CD4+ or CD8+ T cells sorted from blood, collected in a trial of the OX40 agonist ivuxolimab. These receptors were collected from an adult with an advanced solid tumor such as melanoma, head and neck, liver or kidney cancer.

This clone was counted a few times. The chain has TRBV5-1 and TRBJ2-2; D may match TRBD1 or TRBD2 (5 bases each). Germline V gives CDR1 SGHRS, CDR2 YFSETQ. Trimming left V 0 bases short and J 3 bases short, with 12 bases between. The CDR3 is made up of 16 amino acids. CDR3 coding DNA: TGCGCCAGCAGCTTGGTCGGGACGACCTACACCGGGGAGCTGTTTTTT. It codes for CASSLVGTTYTGELFF.

This clone was counted a few times. The chain has TRBV5-1 and TRBJ2-2; 8 bases are a match to TRBD1. Germline V lookup: CDR1 SGHRS, CDR2 YFSETQ. Trimming took 1 base from V and 6 from J; bases not matched to a gene: 2. The CDR3 extends over 14 amino acids. This chain's CDR3 is CASSLMTGAGELFF. The CDR3 coding sequence is TGCGCCAGCAGCTTGATGACAGGGGCCGGGGAGCTGTTTTTT.

The chain uses TRBV5-1 and TRBJ2-7, with TRBD1 identical over 7 bases. This CDR3 is 15 amino acids long. Germline V gene lookup returns CDR1 SGHRS and CDR2 YFSETQ. J was trimmed by 0 bases and V by 4 bases; bases with no gene match: 7. This CDR3 reads CASSIRTGFSYEQYF. The CDR3, as DNA: TGCGCCAGCAGCATACGGACAGGCTTCTCCTACGAGCAGTACTTC.

The chain joins TRBV5-1 to TRBJ2-7; D remains unclear. CDR1 and CDR2 from the germline V gene are SGHRS and YFSETQ. Trimming removed 3 bases from V and 2 bases from J, with 12 bases in between. The CDR3 extends over 14 amino acids. CDR3 nucleotide sequence: TGCGCCAGCAGCTCCCGGGCAGGTACCTACGAGCAGTACTTC. This encodes CASSSRAGTYEQYF. The full variable domain, its missing parts supplied by reference TRBV5-1 and TRBJ2-7, is KAGVTQTPRYLIKTRGQQVTLSCSPISGHRSVSWYQQTPGQGLQFLFEYFSETQRNKGNFPGRFSGRQFSNSRSEMNVSTLELGDSALYLCASSSRAGTYEQYFGPGTRLTVT.

This sequence joins TRBV18 and TRBJ2-7, with 8 bases identical to TRBD1. The germline gives CDR1 KGHSH, CDR2 LQKENI. V lost 1 base and J lost 5; bases outside the gene matches: 4. The CDR3 has 14 residues. The CDR3 sequence: CASSPRTGSDEQYF. The CDR3 nucleotides read TGTGCCAGCTCACCACGGACAGGGTCGGACGAGCAGTACTTC.

The genes are TRBV30 and TRBJ2-7, with 9 bases matching TRBD2. CDR1 GTSNPN and CDR2 SVGIG come from the germline V gene (reference sequence). CDR3 length equals 11 residues. With 5 bases clipped from V and 7 bases from J, the junction kept 3 bases outside the gene matches. CDR3 coding DNA: TGTGCCTGGGCCCTAGCGGGAGAGCAGTACTTC. Its translation: CAWALAGEQYF.

The chain couples TRBV28 to TRBJ2-5; 10 bases match TRBD2. Losses at the gene ends were 3 bases for V and 5 bases for J; bases not matched to a gene: 6. CDR3 size: 15 residues. Germline V CDR1 and CDR2: MDHEN, SYDVKM. The CDR3 nucleotides are TGTGCCAGCAGTTTCCAGCGGGAGGGCGGGGAGACCCAGTACTTC. It codes for CASSFQREGGETQYF.

This clone showed up just once. The chain is built from TRBV27 and TRBJ2-6; D is undetermined. The CDR3 is 16 residues long. Between the trimmed V and J ends, which lost 5 bases and 1 base, there was a span of 12 bases. Germline V gives CDR1 MNHEY, CDR2 SMNVEV (reference sequence). As DNA, the CDR3 is TGTGCCAGCAGTCCTGTAAGGGTGTCTGGGGCCAACGTCCTGACTTTC. Amino acids: CASSPVRVSGANVLTF.

V and J are TRBV29-1 and TRBJ2-7; D perhaps matches TRBD2 (5 bases). Germline assignment: CDR1 SQVTM and CDR2 ANQGSEA. CDR3 length equals 14 residues. V gave up 4 bases and J gave up 2 bases, with 15 bases separating them. The CDR3 DNA sequence: TGCAGCGTTGGTCTCGGGGTTTACCCCTACGAGCAGTACTTC. Translated: CSVGLGVYPYEQYF.

This chain joins TRBV29-1 and TRBJ1-1, with D unclear. Germline lookup yields CDR1 SQVTM and CDR2 ANQGSEA. V gave up 1 base and J gave up 1 base, with 7 bases separating them. The CDR3 totals 13 residues. The CDR3 bases are TGCAGCGTTGAAGTACAATCGAACACTGAAGCTTTCTTT. Amino acid sequence: CSVEVQSNTEAFF.

The rearrangement links TRBV10-2 to TRBJ2-1; TRBD2 aligns across 12 bases. The CDR3 contains 14 residues. Trimming took 7 bases from V and 8 from J; bases not matched to a gene: 6. Germline assignment: CDR1 WSHSY and CDR2 SAAADI. CDR3 DNA: TGCGCCAGCAACCGACTAGCGGGAGCGGATGAGCAGTTCTTC. Translating gives CASNRLAGADEQFF.

The CDR3 loop reads CASSIGGARSYNEQFF. CDR3 nucleotide sequence: TGTGCCAGCAGTATAGGGGGGGCCCGCTCCTACAATGAGCAGTTCTTC. The chain has TRBV28 and TRBJ2-1, with D possibly TRBD2 on 7 matching bases. The V end was cut by 5 bases, the J end by 0 bases, with 14 bases between. The germline CDR1 and CDR2 sequences are MDHEN and SYDVKM. CDR3 length: 16 amino acids.

This clone came up a few times. V usage is TRBV29-1 and J usage is TRBJ2-2; D uncertain. The germline V gene has CDR1 SQVTM and CDR2 ANQGSEA. Trimming took off 5 bases at V and 1 base at J, with 11 bases between the two ends. The CDR3 is made up of 14 amino acids. The CDR3 region has the DNA TGCAGCGTTTATGCAAGCGAGAACACCGGGGAGCTGTTTTTT. Translating it yields CSVYASENTGELFF.

The V call is TRBV5-1, the J call TRBJ2-3; possible D gene TRBD1, 5 bases. V lost 0 bases and J 6 bases, leaving 14 bases between the germline ends. This CDR3 region has 15 residues. Per the germline V gene, CDR1 is SGHRS and CDR2 is YFSETQ. The CDR3 reads CASSLDGKGIDTQYF. CDR3 in DNA: TGCGCCAGCAGCTTGGACGGAAAGGGGATCGATACGCAGTATTTT.

The chain recombines TRBV11-3 with TRBJ2-3; the match to TRBD2 covers 11 bases. The CDR3 is 16 amino acids. The V and J ends lost 4 bases and 0 bases, in that order; junction bases with no gene match: 3. Germline values: CDR1 SGHNT, CDR2 YENEEA. The CDR3 DNA sequence: TGTGCCAGCAGCTCGGGACTAGCGGATAGCACAGATACGCAGTATTTT. This translates into CASSSGLADSTDTQYF.

V gene TRBV5-1 combines with J gene TRBJ2-1; TRBD2 is a possible D gene (5 bases). V was shortened by 0 bases and J by 4 bases, with 17 bases between the two germline ends. Germline CDR1 is SGHRS and CDR2 is YFSETQ. CDR3 length: 17 residues. The CDR3, as DNA: TGCGCCAGCAGCTTGGCCCTAGGAGCGGAGAAATACAATGAGCAGTTCTTC. This gives the protein CASSLALGAEKYNEQFF.

As concerns this clone: The junction and the germline gene differ at one end; a read error may be behind it. The chain has TRBV7-7 and TRBJ2-2; the D gene could be TRBD1 or TRBD2 (5 bases each). Germline CDR1 reads SSHAT; CDR2 reads FNYEAQ (reference sequence). CDR3 length: 16 amino acids. CDR3 bases: TGTGCTAGCAGCACTCGGGGCGCGAAGGGATCCGGGGAGCTGTTTTTT. It encodes CASSTRGAKGSGELFF.

This sequence joins TRBV11-3 and TRBJ2-2; TRBD2 is a possible D gene (6 bases). The CDR3 runs to 17 residues. V shed 4 bases and J shed 2 bases, with 17 bases lying between them. The germline CDR1 and CDR2 sequences are SGHNT and YENEEA. CDR3 nucleotide sequence: TGTGCCAGCAGCTGGGCCCCCGCGGGACCTAACACCGGGGAGCTGTTTTTT. It encodes CASSWAPAGPNTGELFF.

The CDR3 sequence: CASSLASAGTTNTGELFF. The CDR3, as DNA: TGCGCCAGCAGCTTGGCCTCTGCGGGTACAACGAACACCGGGGAGCTGTTTTTT. This sequence joins TRBV5-1 and TRBJ2-2, with a tentative D call TRBD2 (5 bases). The CDR3 covers 18 residues. The V gene lost 0 bases and the J gene lost 0 bases, with 15 bases spanning the gap. CDR1 is SGHRS, CDR2 YFSETQ, per germline.

This chain links TRBV5-6 with TRBJ2-7, with D perhaps being TRBD1 or TRBD2 (5 bases each). Per the germline V gene, CDR1 is SGHDT and CDR2 is YYEEEE. The CDR3 has 14 residues. V lost 2 bases to trimming and J lost 6 bases, with 15 bases between them. CDR3 sequence: CASSFGASRFEQYF. CDR3 bases: TGTGCCAGCAGCTTCGGGGCGTCTCGTTTCGAGCAGTACTTC.